One sample yielded the 28 T cell receptor beta chains listed below, sequenced in a study of response to subunit inactivated influenza vaccine (dated by TCRdb to the late 2010s). Libraries came from RT-PCR. Sequencing relied on an Illumina HiSeq 2500. In-frame beta chains were kept once TCRdb had trimmed the public reads at Q25 with fastp and called clones with MiXCR. Here each entry gathers all rows of one CDR3 protein and keeps the most common genes and DNA. A total of about 180,000 distinct CDR3 sequences appear in this sample, 7.5% to 10% of them only once. The top ten hold roughly a tenth of the sample. Sequenced here: non-naive T cells sorted from PBMCs, sampled on the day of vaccination. The sample's cell subset or site label, decoded: memory T cell fraction. Source of these receptors: a man aged 50 to 59 who received an inactivated influenza vaccine. Donor details come from another sample of the same person, matched by shared clones.

The genes are TRBV5-1 and TRBJ2-1, with D tentatively TRBD2 (6 bases). Germline-derived CDR1 and CDR2 are SGHRS and YFSETQ. This CDR3 has 16 residues. V gave up 3 bases and J gave up 10 bases, with 23 bases separating them. The CDR3 sequence: CASSYPGDSTGGEQFF. CDR3 bases: TGCGCCAGCAGCTACCCCGGGGACTCGACGGGTGGGGAGCAGTTCTTC.

This clonotype was seen repeatedly, ten times or more. The V and J genes are TRBV12-3 or TRBV12-4 and TRBJ2-3; 7 bases are shared with TRBD1. The CDR3 length is 14 residues. Trimming at V came to 6 bases and at J to 3 bases, leaving 6 bases not matched to a gene. The CDR3 loop reads CASSLGDSTDTQYF. DNA for the CDR3: TGTGCCAGCAGCCTAGGGGACAGTACAGATACGCAGTATTTT.

This clonotype was recorded a few times. The V gene is TRBV29-1, the J gene TRBJ2-5, with unresolved D. This CDR3 has 11 residues. The germline V gene encodes CDR1 SQVTM and CDR2 ANQGSEA. The V and J ends lost 7 bases and 2 bases respectively, with 8 bases between them. CDR3 sequence reads: CSAKNQETQYF. The CDR3 bases are TGCAGCGCCAAAAATCAAGAGACCCAGTACTTC.

This clonotype was detected ten times or more. The rearrangement uses TRBV6-2 or TRBV6-3 and TRBJ1-5; 7 positions agree with TRBD1. Germline values: CDR1 MNHEY, CDR2 SVGEGT. The trim removed 7 bases at V and 3 bases at J, leaving 12 bases unmatched. The CDR3 is made up of 16 amino acids. Written as DNA, the CDR3 is TGTGCCAGCACGAACCAAGCGACAGGGCTCAATCAGCCCCAGCATTTT. It encodes CASTNQATGLNQPQHF.

This clonotype has only a few counts. The chain employs TRBV7-2 and TRBJ2-7; perhaps TRBD1 as D (6 bases). The CDR3 spans 14 residues. V was cut by 4 bases and J by 1 base, with 11 bases left in between. Germline lookup yields CDR1 SGHTA and CDR2 FQGNSA. The CDR3 DNA follows: TGTGCCAGCAGCTCAACGGGACAATCCTACGAGCAGTACTTC. This sequence encodes CASSSTGQSYEQYF.

The V call is TRBV7-2, the J call TRBJ1-5, with a weak D call TRBD1 (5 bases). The CDR3 spans 16 residues. V was trimmed by 5 bases and J by 0 bases, leaving 14 bases between them. Germline V gene data show CDR1 as SGHTA and CDR2 as FQGNSA. The CDR3 bases are TGTGCCAGCAGCACCGGTACAGGATTTAGCAATCAGCCCCAGCATTTT. It yields the protein CASSTGTGFSNQPQHF.

Ten or more counts support this clonotype. V and J are TRBV6-2 or TRBV6-3 and TRBJ1-2, with a possible D match to TRBD1 (5 bases). Trimming took off 6 bases at V and 5 bases at J, with 13 bases between the two ends. The CDR3 is 13 residues long. CDR1 MNHEY and CDR2 SVGEGT come from the germline V gene. The CDR3 nucleotides read TGTGCCAGCAGCAAGGGGTCGTGGTATGGCTACACCTTC. The encoded protein is CASSKGSWYGYTF.

This clonotype was found many times. The chain couples TRBV5-1 to TRBJ2-1; the match to TRBD1 covers 8 bases. J lost 7 bases, V lost 4 bases, and 10 bases had no gene match. The CDR3 spans 15 residues. Germline lookup yields CDR1 SGHRS and CDR2 YFSETQ. CDR3 coding DNA: TGCGCCAGCAGCCCGGCTGAAAACAGGGGGAATGAGCAGTTCTTC. Residues: CASSPAENRGNEQFF.

This clonotype came up many times. V usage is TRBV5-1 and J usage is TRBJ2-1; D uncertain. The CDR3 is 14 residues long. Germline V CDR1 and CDR2: SGHRS, YFSETQ. The V gene lost 5 bases and the J gene lost 0 bases, with 9 bases spanning the gap. This CDR3 is CASRSDISYNEQFF. CDR3 DNA sequence: TGCGCCAGCAGATCTGATATCTCCTACAATGAGCAGTTCTTC.

A word on this clonotype: A much more abundant neighbour one base away suggests this may be a read error. The chain couples TRBV5-5 to TRBJ2-7, with D possibly being TRBD2 (5 bases). Germline CDR1 is SGHKS and CDR2 is YYEKEE (reference sequence). This CDR3 comprises 13 residues. With 4 bases removed from V and 6 bases from J, the gap between germline ends came to 14 bases. CDR3 in DNA: TGTGCCAGCAGCACGGGGTACACCTGCGAGCAGTACTTC. Translating it yields CASSTGYTCEQYF.

This chain links TRBV27 with TRBJ1-3; D uncertain. The CDR3 consists of 14 residues. The germline V and J ends were trimmed by 7 bases and 0 bases, with 10 bases remaining between them. Germline CDR1 is MNHEY and CDR2 is SMNVEV (reference sequence). The CDR3 coding sequence is TGTGCCAGCAAGAGCGTGAGCTCTGGAAACACCATATATTTT. It yields the protein CASKSVSSGNTIYF.

This clonotype was picked up many times. This rearrangement joins TRBV5-1 to TRBJ2-3, with 9 bases that match TRBD2. The V segment lost 1 base and the J segment 3 bases; nucleotides outside the gene matches: 3. There are 15 residues in the CDR3. Germline-derived CDR1 and CDR2 are SGHRS and YFSETQ. CDR3 DNA sequence: TGCGCCAGCAGCTTGCCTAGCGGGGAAACAGATACGCAGTATTTT. Amino acid sequence: CASSLPSGETDTQYF.

The V call is TRBV7-9, the J call TRBJ2-3; D unclear. The germline gives CDR1 SEHNR, CDR2 FQNEAQ (reference sequence). V gave up 7 bases and J gave up 2 bases, with 10 bases separating them. CDR3 length: 13 amino acids. The CDR3 coding sequence is TGTGCCAGCACCCTCTACGACACAGATACGCAGTATTTT. It translates to CASTLYDTDTQYF. The variable domain in full, with the rest retrieved from reference TRBV7-9 and TRBJ2-3, is DTGVSQNPRHKITKRGQNVTFRCDPISEHNRLYWYRQTLGQGPEFLTYFQNEAQLEKSRLLSDRFSAERPKGSFSTLEIQRTEQGDSAMYLCASTLYDTDTQYFGPGTRLTVL.

This clonotype was counted only a few times. This chain links TRBV9 with TRBJ1-2, with D possibly matching TRBD1 (5 bases). This CDR3 has 15 residues. V was trimmed by 1 base and J by 8 bases, leaving 18 bases between them. Per germline, CDR1 SGDLS and CDR2 YYNGEE. CDR3 in DNA: TGTGCCAGCAGCGTATCGCCTGAGGGGATCCTCGGCTACACCTTC. It translates to CASSVSPEGILGYTF.

This clonotype was recorded many times. The chain couples TRBV20-1 to TRBJ2-1, with 7 bases aligning to TRBD2. The CDR3 consists of 14 residues. Per germline, CDR1 DFQATT and CDR2 SNEGSKA (reference sequence). J was trimmed by 4 bases and V by 3 bases; bases with no gene match: 6. The CDR3 DNA sequence: TGCAGTGCTAGGCCCCTAGCGGCATACAATGAGCAGTTCTTC. Residues: CSARPLAAYNEQFF.

The genes are TRBV27 and TRBJ2-1, with 8 nucleotides matching TRBD2. CDR1 is MNHEY and CDR2 is SMNVEV in the germline V gene (reference sequence). Trimming at V came to 0 bases and at J to 4 bases, leaving 5 bases not matched to a gene. There are 16 residues in the CDR3. CDR3 sequence reads: CASSLSRGLEYNEQFF. The DNA for the CDR3 is TGTGCCAGCAGTTTATCAAGGGGACTAGAATACAATGAGCAGTTCTTC.

The chain couples TRBV28 to TRBJ2-7, with D maybe TRBD2 (5 bases). Germline V gene sequence: CDR1 MDHEN, CDR2 SYDVKM. The CDR3 has 15 residues. Trimming stripped 6 bases from V and 2 bases from J, with 17 bases between. CDR3: CASSSISGKPYEQYF. The CDR3 DNA reads TGTGCCAGCAGCTCCATATCCGGGAAGCCCTACGAGCAGTACTTC.

This clonotype was found a few times. The J gene is TRBJ2-5, the V gene TRBV9; TRBD1 matches 7 bases. With 2 bases clipped from V and 3 bases from J, the junction kept 1 base outside the gene matches. The CDR3 totals 13 residues. CDR1 SGDLS and CDR2 YYNGEE come from the germline V gene. CDR3 in DNA: TGTGCCAGCAGCGTCGGACAGGAAGAGACCCAGTACTTC. This encodes CASSVGQEETQYF.

This clonotype was detected many times. The V gene is TRBV29-1, the J gene TRBJ1-1; D is undetermined. The germline V gene has CDR1 SQVTM and CDR2 ANQGSEA. This CDR3 has 12 amino acids. The V end lost 6 bases, the J end lost 2 bases, and 10 bases lay between the germline ends. The CDR3 DNA follows: TGCAGCGTCCAGCTATCAAACACTGAAGCTTTCTTT. It specifies CSVQLSNTEAFF. The full variable domain, with the rest looked up from reference TRBV29-1 and TRBJ1-1, is SAVISQKPSRDICQRGTSLTIQCQVDSQVTMMFWYRQQPGQSLTLIATANQGSEATYESGFVIDKFPISRPNLTFSTLTVSNMSPEDSSIYLCSVQLSNTEAFFGQGTRLTVV.

This clonotype came up many times. The CDR3 protein is CATSRVTRTDTQYF. Written as DNA, the CDR3 is TGTGCCACCAGCAGAGTAACTCGCACAGATACGCAGTATTTT. The chain joins TRBV15 to TRBJ2-3, with no clear D. Germline loops: CDR1 LNHNV, CDR2 YYDKDF (reference sequence). Trimming removed 1 base at V and 1 base at J, with 6 bases between. This CDR3 is built from 14 residues. The whole variable domain, remainder taken from reference TRBV15 and TRBJ2-3, is DAMVIQNPRYQVTQFGKPVTLSCSQTLNHNVMYWYQQKSSQAPKLLFHYYDKDFNNEADTPDNFQSRRPNTSFCFLDIRSPGLGDTAMYLCATSRVTRTDTQYFGPGTRLTVL.

The CDR3 region is CASSLAQGMNTEAFF. Here the CDR3 DNA reads TGCGCCAGCAGCTTGGCCCAGGGGATGAACACTGAAGCTTTCTTT. This sequence joins TRBV5-1 and TRBJ1-1, with a weak D call TRBD1 (6 bases). Germline CDR1 SGHRS, CDR2 YFSETQ. V shed 0 bases and J shed 0 bases, with 9 bases lying between them. This CDR3 has 15 residues.

The chain is built from TRBV7-2 and TRBJ1-2; the D is unclear. V dropped 3 bases and J dropped 4 bases, with 18 bases sitting between them. In germline, CDR1 is SGHTA, CDR2 FQGNSA. The CDR3 sequence is 16 residues long. CDR3 nucleotides: TGTGCCAGCAGCTTGCAGTCCTCCGCGATTCCCTATGGCTACACCTTC. Translation gives CASSLQSSAIPYGYTF.

This clonotype was observed a few times. This rearrangement joins TRBV7-2 to TRBJ2-3; D tentatively reads TRBD1 or TRBD2 (5 bases each). CDR1 and CDR2 (germline): SGHTA, FQGNSA. This CDR3 spans 14 amino acids. With 8 bases removed from V and 2 bases from J, the gap between germline ends came to 14 bases. CDR3 coding DNA: TGTGCCAGCGGTACCGTGGGGGTCACAGATACGCAGTATTTT. Translation gives CASGTVGVTDTQYF.

This clonotype was seen a few times. This chain joins TRBV24-1 and TRBJ2-2; unclear D gene. The V and J ends lost 4 bases and 4 bases respectively, with 12 bases between them. Germline V CDR1 and CDR2: KGHDR, SFDVKD. This CDR3 is 15 amino acids long. The CDR3 DNA sequence: TGTGCCACCAGTGACCGGAGTCGAGGCACCGGGGAGCTGTTTTTT. Protein product: CATSDRSRGTGELFF.

This clonotype was observed many times. This chain links TRBV5-1 with TRBJ2-5; no clear D. The germline CDR1 and CDR2 sequences are SGHRS and YFSETQ. V gave up 0 bases and J gave up 5 bases, with 23 bases separating them. This CDR3 has 18 residues. The CDR3 DNA sequence: TGCGCCAGCAGCTTGGCCGCTCTGGCGACAAGGGCGGTGGAGACCCAGTACTTC. Amino acids: CASSLAALATRAVETQYF.

This clonotype appeared a few times. This chain joins TRBV20-1 and TRBJ1-5, with a tentative D call TRBD1 (5 bases). The CDR3 has 13 amino acids. V was trimmed by 3 bases and J by 7 bases, leaving 13 bases between them. Looked up from germline, CDR1 is DFQATT and CDR2 is SNEGSKA (reference sequence). The CDR3 bases are TGCAGTGCTAGCGGACATTTGGACCAGCCCCAGCATTTT. This sequence encodes CSASGHLDQPQHF.

Concerning this clonotype: At one end, the junction sequence differs from germline, possibly due to a read error. The chain has TRBV4-1 and TRBJ2-3, with D perhaps TRBD2 (7 bases). There are 14 residues in the CDR3. In germline, CDR1 is MGHRA, CDR2 YSYEKL. CDR3 amino acids: CASGQRDISDTQYF. The CDR3 DNA sequence: TGCGCCAGCGGCCAGCGGGACATTTCAGATACGCAGTATTTT.

The sample holds many counts of this clonotype. V is TRBV12-3 or TRBV12-4 and J is TRBJ1-1; D gene unclear. The V and J ends lost 7 bases and 0 bases respectively, with 27 bases between them. This CDR3 region has 19 residues. As DNA, the CDR3 is TGTGCCAGCACCAACACGGGGAGAGTACACAACCTAATGAACACTGAAGCTTTCTTT. Protein sequence: CASTNTGRVHNLMNTEAFF.